Below, one T cell receptor beta chain is given with its context. This clone was seen more than once but under ten times. Its antigen is not yet known. The sample holds no much larger clone one base away, and base qualities are not on file. In the prospective study, participants were about 18 to 95 years old, resided in about 25 geographic areas of the United States, and were enrolled through a virtual design. Cohort assignment in the prospective study relied on participant-reported clinical history from a screening survey and a study questionnaire. Each participant in the prospective study had whole blood, serum and a nasopharyngeal or oropharyngeal swab collected by mobile phlebotomists. Prospective study participants could optionally give additional blood draws and questionnaires over an approximately 2-month period. Before DNA extraction, prospective study blood samples were shipped either frozen or at room temperature.

The junction shows trimming of 3 bases on V and 0 bases on J, plus 5 bases between the germline ends. The germline V gene encodes CDR1 MNHEY and CDR2 SMNVEV (reference sequence). The CDR3 contains 13 residues, cysteine and phenylalanine counted. This entry keeps only the CDR3 DNA: 39 bases, framed from base 1. TCRbeta CDR3 regions were amplified from genomic DNA using the immunoSEQ Assay, a bias-controlled multiplex PCR. Per the original workflow: Nucleated cell counts per sample were estimated from amplification of reference gene primers within the assay. To quantify the absolute abundance of each unique TCRbeta CDR3 rearrangement, sequence reads were collapsed and filtered. For each sample, productive Simpson clonality was calculated by taking the square root of Simpson's diversity index across productive rearrangements. TCRdb carries this immuneACCESS record with in-frame sequences only. Its versions omit some clonotypes, under half of them owing to an unresolved V gene in the studies checked, with the rest unexplained. V, J and clone size are taken as reported in that table, and D and trimming were inferred from the DNA itself. In all, the sample holds roughly 230,000 clones, and over 85% of those were seen once. 3.5% to 4.5% of the sample lies in the top ten.

The sample comes from a study of blood T cell repertoires in COVID-19 (dated by TCRdb to the early 2020s). Notes on the research overall: Samples covering the acute and convalescent phases of COVID-19 were provided by collaborators in the United States, Italy and Spain. The repertoires were released in a freely available public database intended as a resource for research on the immune response to SARS-CoV-2. The sample metadata nearly always contained a de-identified subject ID, COVID-19 status, age in years and sex. The samples were drawn from two sources: the first 160 participants of the ongoing ImmuneRACE study, and 950 to 1,500 subjects contributed by 6 global collaborators. Where available, HLA class I and class II types were taken from metadata supplied by the sample provider and were not determined by assay-based typing. The dataset comprised deeply sampled blood TCRbeta repertoires from subjects exposed to, actively infected with, or recovered from COVID-19. The prospective study material was composed of cDNA or gDNA derived from T cells, B-cell-depleted T cells, or PBMCs. Study-wide conclusions, independent of this receptor: Clinical and demographic metadata were provided uncurated, with the amount varying by source and participant.

The sample comprised PBMCs or T cells enriched from blood (not recorded which). The chain is assembled from TRBV27 and TRBJ1-1; the D gene assignment is ambiguous. The source of this sequence is a woman aged 25 to 39 with acute COVID-19. In nucleotides, the sequence is TGTGCCAGCAGTTTTCAGATGAACACTGAAGCTTTCTTT. This sequence encodes CASSFQMNTEAFF.